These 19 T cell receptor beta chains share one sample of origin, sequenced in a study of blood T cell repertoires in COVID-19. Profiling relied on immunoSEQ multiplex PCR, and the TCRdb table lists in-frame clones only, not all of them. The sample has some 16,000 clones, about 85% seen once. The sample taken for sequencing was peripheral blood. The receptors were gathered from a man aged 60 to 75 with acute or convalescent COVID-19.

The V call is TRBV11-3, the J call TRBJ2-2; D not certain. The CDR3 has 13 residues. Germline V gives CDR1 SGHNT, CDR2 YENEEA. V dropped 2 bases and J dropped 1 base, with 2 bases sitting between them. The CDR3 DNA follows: TGTGCCAGCAGCTTACGGAACACCGGGGAGCTGTTTTTT. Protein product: CASSLRNTGELFF.

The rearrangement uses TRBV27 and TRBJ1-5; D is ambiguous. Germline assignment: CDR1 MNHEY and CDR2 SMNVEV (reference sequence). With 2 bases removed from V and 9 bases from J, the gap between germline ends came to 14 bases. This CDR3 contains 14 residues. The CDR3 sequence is CASSLGGQVGPQHF. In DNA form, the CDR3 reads TGTGCCAGCAGTTTAGGTGGGCAGGTTGGGCCCCAGCATTTT.

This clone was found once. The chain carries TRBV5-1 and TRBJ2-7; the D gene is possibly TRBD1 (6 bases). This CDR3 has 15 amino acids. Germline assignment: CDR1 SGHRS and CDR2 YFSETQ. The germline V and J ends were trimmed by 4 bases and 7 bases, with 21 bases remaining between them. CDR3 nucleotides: TGCGCCAGCAGCGGTGGGACACCCAAGTCGGGAGAGCAGTACTTC. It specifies CASSGGTPKSGEQYF.

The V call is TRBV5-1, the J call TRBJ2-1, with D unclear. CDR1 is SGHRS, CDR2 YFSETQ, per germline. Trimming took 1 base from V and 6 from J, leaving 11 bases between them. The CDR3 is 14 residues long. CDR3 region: CASSLSQTINEQFF. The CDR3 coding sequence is TGCGCCAGCAGCTTGTCACAGACGATCAATGAGCAGTTCTTC.

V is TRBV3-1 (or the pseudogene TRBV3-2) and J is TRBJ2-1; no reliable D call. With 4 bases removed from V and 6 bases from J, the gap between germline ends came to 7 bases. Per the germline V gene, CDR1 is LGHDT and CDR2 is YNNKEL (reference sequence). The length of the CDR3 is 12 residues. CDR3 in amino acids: CASSLSVNEQFF. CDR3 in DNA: TGTGCCAGCAGCCTCAGCGTCAATGAGCAGTTCTTC.

CDR3 in amino acids: CASTLGQVYEQYF. Written as DNA, the CDR3 is TGTGCCAGCACCCTGGGACAGGTCTACGAGCAGTACTTC. V is TRBV7-9 and J is TRBJ2-7; 8 bases line up with TRBD1. The CDR3 is 13 amino acids. The germline V gene has CDR1 SEHNR and CDR2 FQNEAQ (reference sequence). Unmatched junction bases numbered 5, after V lost 7 bases and J lost 3 bases. The full variable domain, in which reference TRBV7-9 and TRBJ2-7 provide the parts outside the CDR3, is DTGVSQNPRHKITKRGQNVTFRCDPISEHNRLYWYRQTLGQGPEFLTYFQNEAQLEKSRLLSDRFSAERPKGSFSTLEIQRTEQGDSAMYLCASTLGQVYEQYFGPGTRLTVT.

CDR3 DNA: TGTGCCAGCAGCTTGGGACTAGCGTCTAGCACAGATACGCAGTATTTT. This codes for CASSLGLASSTDTQYF. The chain links TRBV5-4 to TRBJ2-3; 8 bases align to TRBD2. The ends lost 0 bases at V and 0 bases at J; junction bases unmatched: 3. From germline, CDR1 is SGHNT and CDR2 YYREEE (reference sequence). This CDR3 is 16 amino acids long.

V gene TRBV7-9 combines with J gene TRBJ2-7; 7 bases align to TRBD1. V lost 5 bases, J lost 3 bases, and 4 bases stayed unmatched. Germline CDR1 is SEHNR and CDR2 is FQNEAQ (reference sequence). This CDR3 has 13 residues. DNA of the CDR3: TGTGCCAGCAGCAAACAGGGGAGCTACGAGCAGTACTTC. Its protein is CASSKQGSYEQYF.

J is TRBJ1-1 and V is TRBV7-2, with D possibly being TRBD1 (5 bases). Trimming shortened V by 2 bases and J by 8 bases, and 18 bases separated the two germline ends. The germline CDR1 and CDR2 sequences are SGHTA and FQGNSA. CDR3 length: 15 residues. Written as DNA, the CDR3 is TGTGCCAGCAGCTTATATTTGGGGGGGGAACAAGAAGCTTTCTTT. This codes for CASSLYLGGEQEAFF. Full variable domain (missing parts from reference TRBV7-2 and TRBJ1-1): GAGVSQSPSNKVTEKGKDVELRCDPISGHTALYWYRQSLGQGLEFLIYFQGNSAPDKSGLPSDRFSAERTGGSVSTLTIQRTQQEDSAVYLCASSLYLGGEQEAFFGQGTRLTVV.

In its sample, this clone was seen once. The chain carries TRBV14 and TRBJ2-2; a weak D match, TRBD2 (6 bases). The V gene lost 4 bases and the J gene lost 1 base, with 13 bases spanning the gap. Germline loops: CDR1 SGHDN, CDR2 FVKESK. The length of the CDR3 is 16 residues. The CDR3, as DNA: TGTGCCAGCAGCCCTTGGGTAGCGGTGAACACCGGGGAGCTGTTTTTT. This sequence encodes CASSPWVAVNTGELFF. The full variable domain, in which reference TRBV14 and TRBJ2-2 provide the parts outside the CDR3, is EAGVTQFPSHSVIEKGQTVTLRCDPISGHDNLYWYRRVMGKEIKFLLHFVKESKQDESGMPNNRFLAERTGGTYSTLKVQPAELEDSGVYFCASSPWVAVNTGELFFGEGSRLTVL.

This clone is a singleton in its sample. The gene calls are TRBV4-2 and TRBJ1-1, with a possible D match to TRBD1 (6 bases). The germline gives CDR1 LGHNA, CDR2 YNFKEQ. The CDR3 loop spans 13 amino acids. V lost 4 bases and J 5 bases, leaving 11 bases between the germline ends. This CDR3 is CASSLQGGTEAFF. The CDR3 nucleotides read TGTGCCAGCAGCCTTCAAGGGGGAACTGAAGCTTTCTTT.

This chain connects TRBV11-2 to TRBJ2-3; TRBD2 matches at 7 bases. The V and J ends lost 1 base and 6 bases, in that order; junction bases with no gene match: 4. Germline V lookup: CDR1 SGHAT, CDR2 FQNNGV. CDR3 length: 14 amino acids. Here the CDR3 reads CASSLVLSGDTQYF. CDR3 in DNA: TGTGCCAGCAGCTTAGTTCTTAGCGGGGATACGCAGTATTTT.

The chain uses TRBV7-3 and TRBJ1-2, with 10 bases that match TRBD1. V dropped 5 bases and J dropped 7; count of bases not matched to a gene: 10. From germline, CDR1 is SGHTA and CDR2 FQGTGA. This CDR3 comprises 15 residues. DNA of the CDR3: TGTGCCAGCAGCCCGGAGCGGAGGACAGGGGGTGGCTACACCTTC. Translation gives CASSPERRTGGGYTF.

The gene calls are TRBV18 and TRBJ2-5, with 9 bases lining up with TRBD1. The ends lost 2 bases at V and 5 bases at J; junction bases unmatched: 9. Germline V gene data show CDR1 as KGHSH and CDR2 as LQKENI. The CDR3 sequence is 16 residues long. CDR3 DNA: TGTGCCAGCTCACCATATACAGGGGGCGTGTTCGAGACCCAGTACTTC. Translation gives CASSPYTGGVFETQYF. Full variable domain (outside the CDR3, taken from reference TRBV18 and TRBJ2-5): NAGVMQNPRHLVRRRGQEARLRCSPMKGHSHVYWYRQLPEEGLKFMVYLQKENIIDESGMPKERFSAEFPKEGPSILRIQQVVRGDSAAYFCASSPYTGGVFETQYFGPGTRLLVL.

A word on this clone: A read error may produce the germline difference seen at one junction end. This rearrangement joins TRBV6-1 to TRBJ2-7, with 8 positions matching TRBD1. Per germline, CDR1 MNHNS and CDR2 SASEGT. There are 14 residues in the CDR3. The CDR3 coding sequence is TGTGCCAGCACTGAAGGGACAGGACCCTACGAGCAGTACTTC. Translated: CASTEGTGPYEQYF.

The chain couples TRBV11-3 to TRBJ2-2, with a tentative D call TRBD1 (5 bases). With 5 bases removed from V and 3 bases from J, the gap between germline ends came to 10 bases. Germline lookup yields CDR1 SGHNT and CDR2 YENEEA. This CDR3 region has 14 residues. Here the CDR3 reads CASSQQGYTGELFF. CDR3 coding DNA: TGTGCCAGCAGCCAGCAGGGTTACACCGGGGAGCTGTTTTTT.

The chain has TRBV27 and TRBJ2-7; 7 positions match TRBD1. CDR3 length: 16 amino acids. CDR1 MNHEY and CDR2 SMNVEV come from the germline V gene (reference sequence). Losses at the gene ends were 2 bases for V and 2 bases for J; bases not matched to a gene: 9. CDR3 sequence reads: CASSLGVGTAAYEQYF. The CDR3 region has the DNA TGTGCCAGCAGTTTAGGGGTTGGGACAGCCGCCTACGAGCAGTACTTC.

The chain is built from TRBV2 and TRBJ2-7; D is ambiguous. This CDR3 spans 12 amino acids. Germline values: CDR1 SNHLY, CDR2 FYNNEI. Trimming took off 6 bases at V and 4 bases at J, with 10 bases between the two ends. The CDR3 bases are TGTGCCAGCAGCACAAACGATTACGAGCAGTACTTC. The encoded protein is CASSTNDYEQYF. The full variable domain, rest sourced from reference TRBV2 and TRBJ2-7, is EPEVTQTPSHQVTQMGQEVILRCVPISNHLYFYWYRQILGQKVEFLVSFYNNEISEKSEIFDDQFSVERPDGSNFTLKIRSTKLEDSAMYFCASSTNDYEQYFGPGTRLTVT.

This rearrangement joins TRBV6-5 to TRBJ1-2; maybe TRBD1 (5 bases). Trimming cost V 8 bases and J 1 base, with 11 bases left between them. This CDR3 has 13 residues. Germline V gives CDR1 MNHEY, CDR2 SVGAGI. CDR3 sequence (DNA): TGTGCCAGCCGACAGACTCTTAACTATGGCTACACCTTC. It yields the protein CASRQTLNYGYTF.